The sequence of this T cell receptor (beta chain) was determined in a study of blood T cell repertoires in COVID-19. Study as a whole: Both acute and convalescent COVID-19 samples were obtained from the United States, Italy and Spain.

In Seattle, patients joined the study during active infection and were tracked longitudinally. The table lists this clone with a few counts. Method: immunoSEQ multiplex PCR; TCRdb's copy keeps in-frame clones and lacks some. The table has almost 400,000 clones, approximately 89% seen once. The specimen sequenced was peripheral blood. The receptor's source is a woman in her sixties or seventies with COVID-19, enrolled during active disease.

CDR3 loop: CASSSQGAIGYTF. CDR3 DNA: TGTGCCAGCAGTTCACAGGGGGCAATTGGCTACACCTTC. The rearrangement joins TRBV6-5 to TRBJ1-2, with TRBD1 matching over 9 bases. V was clipped by 4 bases and J by 7 bases; unmatched bases: 4. The length of the CDR3 is 13 residues. Germline V CDR1 and CDR2: MNHEY, SVGAGI.